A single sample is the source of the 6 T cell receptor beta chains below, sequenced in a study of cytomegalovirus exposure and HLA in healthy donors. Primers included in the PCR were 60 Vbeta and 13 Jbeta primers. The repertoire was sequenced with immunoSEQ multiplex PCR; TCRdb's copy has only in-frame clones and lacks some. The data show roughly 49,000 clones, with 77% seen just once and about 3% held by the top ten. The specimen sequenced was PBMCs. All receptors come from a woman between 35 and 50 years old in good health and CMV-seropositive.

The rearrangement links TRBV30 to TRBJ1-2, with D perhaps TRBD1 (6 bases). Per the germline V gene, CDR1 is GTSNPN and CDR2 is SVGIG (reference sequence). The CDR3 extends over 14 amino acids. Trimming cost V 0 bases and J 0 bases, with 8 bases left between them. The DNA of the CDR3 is TGTGCCTGGAGTGTGGACAGTGCTAACTATGGCTACACCTTC. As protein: CAWSVDSANYGYTF.

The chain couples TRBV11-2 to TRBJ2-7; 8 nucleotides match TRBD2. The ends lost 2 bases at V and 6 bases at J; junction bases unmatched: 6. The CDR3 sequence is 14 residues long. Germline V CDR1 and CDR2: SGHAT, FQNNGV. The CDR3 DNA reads TGTGCCAGCAGCTTAAACGGGGGGGTCGGCGAGCAGTACTTC. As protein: CASSLNGGVGEQYF.

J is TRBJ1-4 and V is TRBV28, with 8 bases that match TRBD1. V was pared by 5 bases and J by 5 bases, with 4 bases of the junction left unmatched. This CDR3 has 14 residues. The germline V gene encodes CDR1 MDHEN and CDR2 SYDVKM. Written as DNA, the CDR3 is TGTGCCAGCAGTACTACAGGGGGGAATGAAAAACTGTTTTTT. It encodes CASSTTGGNEKLFF.

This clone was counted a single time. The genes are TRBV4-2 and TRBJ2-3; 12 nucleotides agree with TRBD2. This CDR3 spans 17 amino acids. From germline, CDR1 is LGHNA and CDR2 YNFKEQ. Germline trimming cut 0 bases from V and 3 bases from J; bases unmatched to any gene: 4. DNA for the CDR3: TGTGCCAGCAGCCAAGAAGGGCTAGCGGGGGGGACAGATACGCAGTATTTT. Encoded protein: CASSQEGLAGGTDTQYF.

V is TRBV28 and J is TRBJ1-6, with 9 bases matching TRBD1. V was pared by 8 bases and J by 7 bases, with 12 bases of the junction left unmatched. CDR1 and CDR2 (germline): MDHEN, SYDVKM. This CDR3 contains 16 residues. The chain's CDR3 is CASRTPLGQGNSPLHF. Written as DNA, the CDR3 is TGTGCCAGCCGCACCCCCCTCGGACAGGGGAATTCACCCCTCCACTTT.

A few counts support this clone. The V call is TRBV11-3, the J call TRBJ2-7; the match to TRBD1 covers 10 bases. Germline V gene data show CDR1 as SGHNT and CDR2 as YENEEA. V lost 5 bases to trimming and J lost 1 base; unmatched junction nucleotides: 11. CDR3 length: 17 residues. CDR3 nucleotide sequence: TGTGCCAGCAGCCCGCCGTGGACAGGGGGAGATTCCTACGAGCAGTACTTC. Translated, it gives CASSPPWTGGDSYEQYF.